Below, one T cell receptor (beta chain) is given with its context. With a far larger clone one base away, a read error is the likely cause. The data stem from a study of T cell changes during pregnancy in multiple sclerosis. Per the germline V gene, CDR1 is MNHEY and CDR2 is SVGAGI. The CDR3 totals 12 residues. The germline V and J ends were trimmed by 4 bases and 4 bases, with 7 bases remaining between them. Clones were read by immunoSEQ multiplex PCR, and TCRdb kept only the in-frame ones, dropping some. The sample lists about 100,000 clones, about nine tenths occurring once. The rearrangement joins TRBV6-5 to TRBJ1-1; no definite D call. The origin of this receptor is a female donor with multiple sclerosis, enrolled in a pregnancy study. The starting material was peripheral blood, obtained in the second trimester of pregnancy. The CDR3: CASSFRGTEAFF. CDR3 DNA sequence: TGTGCCAGCAGTTTCCGGGGCACTGAAGCTTTCTTT.